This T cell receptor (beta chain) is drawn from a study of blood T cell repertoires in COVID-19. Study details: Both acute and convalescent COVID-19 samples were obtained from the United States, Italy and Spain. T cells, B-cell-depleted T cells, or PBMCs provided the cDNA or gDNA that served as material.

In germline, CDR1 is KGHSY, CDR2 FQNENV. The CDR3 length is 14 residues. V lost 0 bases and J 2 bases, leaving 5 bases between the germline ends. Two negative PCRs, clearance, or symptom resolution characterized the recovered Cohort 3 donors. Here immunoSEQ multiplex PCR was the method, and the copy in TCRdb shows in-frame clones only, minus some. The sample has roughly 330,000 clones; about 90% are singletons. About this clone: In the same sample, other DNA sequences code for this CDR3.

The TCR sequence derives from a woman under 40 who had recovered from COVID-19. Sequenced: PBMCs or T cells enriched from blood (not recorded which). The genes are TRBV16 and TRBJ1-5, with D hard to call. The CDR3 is CASSQSGGNQPQHF. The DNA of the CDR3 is TGTGCCAGCAGCCAATCCGGGGGCAATCAGCCCCAGCATTTT.